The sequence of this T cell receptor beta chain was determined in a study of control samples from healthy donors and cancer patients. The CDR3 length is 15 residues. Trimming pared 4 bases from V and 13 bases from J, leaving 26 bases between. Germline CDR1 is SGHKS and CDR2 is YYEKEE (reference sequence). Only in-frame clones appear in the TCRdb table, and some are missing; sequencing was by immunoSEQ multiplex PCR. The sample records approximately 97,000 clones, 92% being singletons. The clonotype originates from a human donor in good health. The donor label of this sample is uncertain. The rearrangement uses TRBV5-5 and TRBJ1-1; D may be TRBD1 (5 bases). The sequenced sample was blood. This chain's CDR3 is CASSAAGGETQTIFF. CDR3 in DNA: TGTGCCAGCAGCGCTGCTGGGGGAGAGACCCAGACGATTTTCTTT. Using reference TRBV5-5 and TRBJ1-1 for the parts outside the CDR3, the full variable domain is DAGVTQSPTHLIKTRGQQVTLRCSPISGHKSVSWYQQVLGQGPQFIFQYYEKEERGRGNFPDRFSARQFPNYSSELNVNALLLGDSALYLCASSAAGGETQTIFFGQGTRLTVV.